The sequence of this TCR beta chain was determined in a study of blood T cell repertoires in COVID-19. Produced via immunoSEQ multiplex PCR; TCRdb's table is partial and in-frame only. The sample shows some 50,000 clones, approximately 93% of them seen only once. Losses at the gene ends were 7 bases for V and 0 bases for J; bases not matched to a gene: 8. Germline CDR1 is MNHEY and CDR2 is SVGAGI. This CDR3 region has 15 residues. This sequence was found in a man in his sixties with COVID-19, enrolled during active disease. Sequenced material: peripheral blood. The V gene is TRBV6-5, the J gene TRBJ1-2; 7 bases are shared with TRBD1. The CDR3 DNA is TGTGCCAGCAAGGGACAGACTCTCACTAACTATGGCTACACCTTC. This encodes CASKGQTLTNYGYTF.